Listed below are T cell receptor beta chains from one sample, sequenced in a study of blood T cells in healthy people across ages. TCRdb itself ran the 5' RACE reads through MiXCR, one entry per CDR3 protein. The table includes around 1.5 million distinct CDR3 sequences, around 36% detected once. The sequenced sample was blood. Source of these receptors: a young woman in good health. Both conserved end residues are part of each CDR3. A D gene is named only where the DNA matches it firmly. A row's size may be missing; if present it is once, few, many or a size class.

V gene,clone size,D gene,J gene,CDR3 DNA,CDR3 protein
TRBV5-1,few,-,TRBJ2-1,TGCGCCAGCAGCCCCCAGGGAGTTTGGGATGAGCAGTTCTTC,CASSPQGVWDEQFF
TRBV13,-,TRBD1,TRBJ2-1,TGTGCCAGCAGCGAACAGGGGTCGACAAATGAGCAGTTCTTC,CASSEQGSTNEQFF
TRBV20-1,-,-,TRBJ2-7,TGCAGTGCTAGAGATCCGCGGGTTAACGAGCAGTACTTC,CSARDPRVNEQYF
TRBV12-3/TRBV12-4,-,-,TRBJ2-7,TGTGCCAGCAGTTTGCAGGGAGACTCCGAGCAGTACTTC,CASSLQGDSEQYF
TRBV6-6,few,-,TRBJ2-7,TGTGCCAGCAGCCCCCTCGGGGGCCCTGGATCCTACGAGCAGTACTTC,CASSPLGGPGSYEQYF
TRBV28,few,-,TRBJ2-3,TGTGCCAGCAGCCCAGAAAGGGGTCTCCCCACAGATACGCAGTATTTT,CASSPERGLPTDTQYF
TRBV20-1,-,-,TRBJ2-5,TGCAGTGCCAGAAAGGGGGGGGTCAACGGCGAGACCCAGTACTTC,CSARKGGVNGETQYF
TRBV20-1,few,TRBD1,TRBJ1-6,TGCAGTGCTAGCCGGGACAGAAGTCGTTCACCCCTCCACTTT,CSASRDRSRSPLHF
TRBV6-6,few,TRBD2,TRBJ2-5,TGTGCCAGCAGCCCCGGTGGCCTAGCGGTATCAAGGGAGACCCAGTACTTC,CASSPGGLAVSRETQYF
TRBV28,-,-,TRBJ1-2,TGTGCCAGCAGTTTATACCGGGGGTGGAGCTATGGCTACACCTTC,CASSLYRGWSYGYTF
TRBV9,few,TRBD2,TRBJ2-3,TGTGCCAGCAGCGGGATAGCGGGAGCAGATACGCAGTATTTT,CASSGIAGADTQYF
TRBV11-2,-,-,TRBJ2-2,TGTGCCAGCAGTTTTATAAACACCGGGGAGCGGTTTTTT,CASSFINTGERFF